The 24 T cell receptor beta chains in this list originate from one sample, sequenced in a study of T cell clusters in autoimmune cytopenias. TRB rearrangements were amplified by touch-down multiplex PCR with mixed TRB-A/B primers. Using the multiplex PCR reads, TCRdb records one entry per CDR3 protein without DNA. Here the sample table reports about 6,000 distinct CDR3 sequences. TRB was amplified from about 270 ng of peripheral blood genomic DNA per sample. The sequencing input was peripheral blood. The receptors originated from a human donor with an autoimmune cytopenia or autoimmune hepatitis (not recorded which).

This clonotype ranks as medium-sized in terms of frequency. The rearrangement uses TRBV30 and TRBJ1-6; TCRdb selects TRBD1, and the lack of DNA leaves this call unchecked. From germline, CDR1 is GTSNPN and CDR2 SVGIG (reference sequence). This CDR3 comprises 15 residues. The CDR3 loop is CALTSGQGWDSPLHF.

Frequency places this clonotype as medium-sized. The rearrangement uses TRBV11-3 and TRBJ2-3; TCRdb's D gene call, TRBD2, goes unchecked for lack of DNA. Germline V gene sequence: CDR1 SGHNT, CDR2 YENEEA. The CDR3 consists of 16 residues. The CDR3 sequence is CASTRTLAGGADTQYF.

The genes are TRBV6-6 and TRBJ2-3; TCRdb reports TRBD2, a call that lacks DNA to check it against. The CDR3 loop spans 17 amino acids. The V gene's germline CDR1 is MNHNY and CDR2 SVGAGI (reference sequence). This chain's CDR3 is CASSSDRLARRADTQYF.

The CDR3 reads CASSQDNSGGAEQFF. The chain combines TRBV4-3 with TRBJ2-1; the D gene TCRdb calls, TRBD2, cannot be checked with no DNA. Looked up from germline, CDR1 is LGHNA and CDR2 is YSLEER. This CDR3 is 15 amino acids long.

The chain uses TRBV20-1 and TRBJ1-4; TCRdb selects TRBD1, and the lack of DNA leaves this call unchecked. The CDR3 length is 15 residues. Germline V gene sequence: CDR1 DFQATT, CDR2 SNEGSKA (reference sequence). CDR3 protein: CSAPTLDRRNEKLFF.

This chain joins TRBV12-3 or TRBV12-4 and TRBJ1-5; TCRdb outputs TRBD1, but without DNA this stays unchecked. This CDR3 is 16 amino acids long. CDR3 in amino acids: CAISDNWTGRGQPQHF.

CDR3 in amino acids: CASSLEVTGEATEAFF. The genes are TRBV5-7 and TRBJ1-1; the TCRdb D gene call, TRBD1, has no DNA to confirm it. TRBV5-7 qualifies as an ORF whose function is uncertain. The CDR3 runs to 16 residues.

The gene calls are TRBV11-3 and TRBJ2-5; TCRdb's D call of TRBD2 is untestable without DNA. Germline V lookup: CDR1 SGHNT, CDR2 YENEEA. There are 13 residues in the CDR3. This CDR3 is CASSIGLQETQYF.

According to its frequency, this clonotype is medium-sized. The rearrangement uses TRBV18 and TRBJ2-5; the TCRdb call, TRBD2, lacks DNA for checking. Germline V lookup: CDR1 KGHSH, CDR2 LQKENI. The CDR3 spans 15 residues. CDR3 region: CASSPGLANQETQYF.

Measured by frequency, this clonotype is medium-sized. J is TRBJ1-6 and V is TRBV6-1; TCRdb outputs TRBD1, but without DNA this stays unchecked. Germline V gives CDR1 MNHNS, CDR2 SASEGT. The CDR3 spans 16 residues. This chain's CDR3 is CASSESSGTRNSPLHF.

This clonotype is classed as medium-sized (0.01 to 0.1%) by frequency. The V and J genes are TRBV27 and TRBJ2-7; TCRdb picks TRBD1, but there is no DNA to check that call. The CDR3 is made up of 13 amino acids. Germline CDR1 and CDR2: MNHEY and SMNVEV (reference sequence). CDR3 amino acids: CASSPRATHEQYF.

This CDR3 is CASRKDRGLYNEQFF. The chain uses TRBV6-5 and TRBJ2-1; TCRdb's assignment of TRBD1 cannot be checked, as there is no DNA. The CDR3 is made up of 15 amino acids. The germline V gene encodes CDR1 MNHEY and CDR2 SVGAGI.

This clonotype is classed as medium-sized by frequency. The chain carries TRBV11-3 and TRBJ1-1. The CDR3 spans 13 residues. Germline CDR1 SGHNT, CDR2 YENEEA. The CDR3: CASLEVQNTEAFF.

V usage is TRBV18 and J usage is TRBJ1-2. The CDR3 extends over 13 amino acids. Germline V gene lookup returns CDR1 KGHSH and CDR2 LQKENI. CDR3 amino acids: CASSPEGDYGYTF.

This chain links TRBV6-2 or TRBV6-3 with TRBJ1-5. Germline CDR1 is MNHEY and CDR2 is SVGEGT. The CDR3 extends over 15 amino acids. This CDR3 reads CASGRRGPFNQPQHF.

This clonotype is called medium-sized based on its frequency. This chain's CDR3 is CASSMNRNTEAFF. The chain combines TRBV19 with TRBJ1-1. The length of the CDR3 is 13 residues. CDR1 and CDR2 (germline): LNHDA, SQIVND (reference sequence).

The J gene is TRBJ2-4, the V gene TRBV19. The CDR3 loop spans 15 amino acids. Germline assignment: CDR1 LNHDA and CDR2 SQIVND (reference sequence). This CDR3 is CASSISLNAKNIQYF. The full variable domain, rest sourced from reference TRBV19 and TRBJ2-4, is DGGITQSPKYLFRKEGQNVTLSCEQNLNHDAMYWYRQDPGQGLRLIYYSQIVNDFQKGDIAEGYSVSREKKESFPLTVTSAQKNPTAFYLCASSISLNAKNIQYFGAGTRLSVL.

This clonotype is identified as medium-sized (0.01 to 0.1%) from frequency. This CDR3 reads CASSYTRGGYTF. The J gene is TRBJ1-2, the V gene TRBV6-5; no DNA is available, so the TRBD1 call from TCRdb remains unchecked. CDR1 and CDR2 from the germline V gene are MNHEY and SVGAGI. The CDR3 consists of 12 residues.

This clonotype registers medium-sized by frequency. V gene TRBV29-1 combines with J gene TRBJ1-2; as DNA is missing, the TRBD1 call by TCRdb cannot be tested. This CDR3 region has 12 residues. Looked up from germline, CDR1 is SQVTM and CDR2 is ANQGSEA. The CDR3 region is CSVTREIYGYTF. The full variable domain, rest sourced from reference TRBV29-1 and TRBJ1-2, is SAVISQKPSRDICQRGTSLTIQCQVDSQVTMMFWYRQQPGQSLTLIATANQGSEATYESGFVIDKFPISRPNLTFSTLTVSNMSPEDSSIYLCSVTREIYGYTFGSGTRLTVV.

This clonotype is identified as large from frequency. The rearrangement links TRBV15 to TRBJ2-6; TCRdb picks TRBD1, but there is no DNA to check that call. The CDR3 runs 16 residues. Germline CDR1 LNHNV, CDR2 YYDKDF (reference sequence). The CDR3 here is CATSRTGGSGANVLTF.

This clonotype is deemed medium-sized by its frequency. V usage is TRBV12-3 or TRBV12-4 and J usage is TRBJ2-5. There are 11 residues in the CDR3. CDR3 in amino acids: CASSRSETQYF.

The chain is built from TRBV6-2 or TRBV6-3 and TRBJ1-1; TCRdb reports TRBD1, a call that lacks DNA to check it against. Germline CDR1 reads MNHEY; CDR2 reads SVGEGT. CDR3 length: 16 amino acids. The CDR3 loop is CASFPVGLRVNTEAFF.

This chain joins TRBV27 and TRBJ1-5; TCRdb calls TRBD1, which cannot be checked without DNA. Looked up from germline, CDR1 is MNHEY and CDR2 is SMNVEV (reference sequence). This CDR3 contains 14 residues. The CDR3 is CASRRGGRDQPQHF.

This clonotype is labeled medium-sized based on frequency. This rearrangement joins TRBV6-5 to TRBJ1-5; there is no DNA to check the TCRdb D call of TRBD1. Germline assignment: CDR1 MNHEY and CDR2 SVGAGI. CDR3 size: 13 residues. CDR3 amino acids: CASSKGRNQPQHF.